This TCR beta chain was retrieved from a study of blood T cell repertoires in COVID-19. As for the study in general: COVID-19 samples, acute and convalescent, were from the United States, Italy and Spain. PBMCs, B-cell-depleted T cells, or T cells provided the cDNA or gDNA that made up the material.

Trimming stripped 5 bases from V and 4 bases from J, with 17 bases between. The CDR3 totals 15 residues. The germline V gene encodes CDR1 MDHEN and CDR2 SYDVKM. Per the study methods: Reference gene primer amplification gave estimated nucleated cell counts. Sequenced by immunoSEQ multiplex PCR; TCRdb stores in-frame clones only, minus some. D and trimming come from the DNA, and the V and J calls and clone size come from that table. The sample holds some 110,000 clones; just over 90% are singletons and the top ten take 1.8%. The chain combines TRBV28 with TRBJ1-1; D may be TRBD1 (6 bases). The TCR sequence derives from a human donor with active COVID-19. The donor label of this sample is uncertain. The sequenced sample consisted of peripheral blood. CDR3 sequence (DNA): TGTGCCAGCAGTCTCGCGACAGGCCCACGCACTGAAGCTTTCTTT. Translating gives CASSLATGPRTEAFF.